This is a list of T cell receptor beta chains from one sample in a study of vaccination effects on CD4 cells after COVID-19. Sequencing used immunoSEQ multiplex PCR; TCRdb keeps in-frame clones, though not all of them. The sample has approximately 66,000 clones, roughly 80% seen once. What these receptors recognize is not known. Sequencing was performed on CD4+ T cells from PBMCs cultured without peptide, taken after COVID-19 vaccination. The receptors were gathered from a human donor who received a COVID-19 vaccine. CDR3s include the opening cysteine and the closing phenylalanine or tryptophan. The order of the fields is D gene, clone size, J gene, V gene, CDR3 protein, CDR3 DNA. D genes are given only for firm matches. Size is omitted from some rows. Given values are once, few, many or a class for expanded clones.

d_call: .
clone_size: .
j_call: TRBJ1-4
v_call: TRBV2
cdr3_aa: CASSTGTTYEKLFF
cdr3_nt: TGTGCCAGCAGTACAGGGACCACGTATGAAAAACTGTTTTTT

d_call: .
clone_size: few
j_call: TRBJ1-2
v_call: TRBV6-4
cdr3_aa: CASSDRLHGYTF
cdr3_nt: TGTGCCAGCAGTGATCGGCTGCATGGCTACACCTTC

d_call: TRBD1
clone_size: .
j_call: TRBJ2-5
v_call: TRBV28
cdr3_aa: CASSRPFGTGAKTQYF
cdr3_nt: TGTGCCAGCAGTCGCCCTTTCGGAACAGGGGCGAAGACCCAGTACTTC

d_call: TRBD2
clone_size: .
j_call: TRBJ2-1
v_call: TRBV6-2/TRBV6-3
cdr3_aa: CASSWGGGAYNEQFF
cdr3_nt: TGTGCCAGCAGTTGGGGCGGGGGGGCCTACAATGAGCAGTTCTTC

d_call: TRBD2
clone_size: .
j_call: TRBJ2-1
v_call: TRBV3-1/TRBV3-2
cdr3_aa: CASSQPRGGWYEQFF
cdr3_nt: TGTGCCAGCAGCCAACCCCGCGGGGGGTGGTATGAGCAGTTCTTC

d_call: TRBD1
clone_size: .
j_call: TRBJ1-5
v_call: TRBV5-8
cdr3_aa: CASIPWGQGSSQPQHF
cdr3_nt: TGTGCCAGCATACCATGGGGACAGGGGAGTTCTCAGCCCCAGCATTTT

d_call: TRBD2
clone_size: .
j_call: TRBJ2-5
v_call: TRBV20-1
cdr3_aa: CSASDPWTSGGKETQYF
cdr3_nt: TGCAGTGCTAGTGATCCATGGACTAGCGGGGGGAAAGAGACCCAGTACTTC

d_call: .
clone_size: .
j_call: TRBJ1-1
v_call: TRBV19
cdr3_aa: CASSLNQGLSTEAFF
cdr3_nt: TGTGCCAGTAGTTTAAATCAGGGGTTGAGCACTGAAGCTTTCTTT

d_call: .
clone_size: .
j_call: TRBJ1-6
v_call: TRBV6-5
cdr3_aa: CASSYSITGGNSPLHF
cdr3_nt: TGTGCCAGCAGTTACTCGATTACTGGAGGTAATTCACCCCTCCACTTT

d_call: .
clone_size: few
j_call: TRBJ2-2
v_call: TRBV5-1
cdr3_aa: CASSLQTLNTGELFF
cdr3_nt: TGCGCCAGCAGCTTGCAGACTCTGAACACCGGGGAGCTGTTTTTT

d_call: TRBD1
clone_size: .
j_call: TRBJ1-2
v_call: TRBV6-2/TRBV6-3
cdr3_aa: CASSSGQGVYGYTF
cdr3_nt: TGTGCCAGCAGCTCGGGACAGGGGGTCTATGGCTACACCTTC

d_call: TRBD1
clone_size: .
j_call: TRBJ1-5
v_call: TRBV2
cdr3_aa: CASRAGQGLSNQPQHF
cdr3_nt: TGTGCCAGCAGGGCCGGACAGGGTTTGAGCAATCAGCCCCAGCATTTT

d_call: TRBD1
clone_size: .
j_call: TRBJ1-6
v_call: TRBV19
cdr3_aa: CASTGQGYSPLHF
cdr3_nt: TGTGCCAGTACCGGACAGGGATATTCACCCCTCCACTTT

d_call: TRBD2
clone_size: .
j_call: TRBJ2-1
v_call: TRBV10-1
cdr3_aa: CASRRTGAGGTHEQFF
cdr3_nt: TGCGCCAGCAGAAGAACCGGAGCGGGGGGGACACATGAGCAGTTCTTC

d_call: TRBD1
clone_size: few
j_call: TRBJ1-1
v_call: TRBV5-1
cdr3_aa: CASSSYRGPTEAFF
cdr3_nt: TGCGCCAGCAGCTCATACAGGGGGCCGACTGAAGCTTTCTTT

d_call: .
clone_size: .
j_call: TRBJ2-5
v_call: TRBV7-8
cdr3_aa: CASTAGTNKETQYF
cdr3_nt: TGTGCCAGCACCGCCGGGACAAACAAAGAGACCCAGTACTTC

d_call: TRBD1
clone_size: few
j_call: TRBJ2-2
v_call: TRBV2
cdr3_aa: CASGTGENTGELFF
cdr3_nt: TGTGCCAGCGGAACAGGGGAGAACACCGGGGAGCTGTTTTTT

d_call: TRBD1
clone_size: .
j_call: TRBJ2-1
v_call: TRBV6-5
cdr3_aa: CASSRDRGRYNEQFF
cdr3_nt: TGTGCCAGCAGTAGGGACAGGGGGCGGTACAATGAGCAGTTCTTC

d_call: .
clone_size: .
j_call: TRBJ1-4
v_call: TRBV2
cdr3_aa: CASKGGQTNEKLFF
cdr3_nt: TGTGCCAGCAAGGGAGGGCAGACTAATGAAAAACTGTTTTTT

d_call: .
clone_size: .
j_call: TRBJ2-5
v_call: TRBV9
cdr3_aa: CASSNFQTETQYF
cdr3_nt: TGTGCCAGCAGCAACTTTCAGACAGAGACCCAGTACTTC

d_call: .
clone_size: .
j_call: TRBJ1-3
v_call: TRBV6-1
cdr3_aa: CASSEAFRGGGGNTIYF
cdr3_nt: TGTGCCAGCAGTGAAGCATTTCGGGGAGGGGGAGGAAACACCATATATTTT

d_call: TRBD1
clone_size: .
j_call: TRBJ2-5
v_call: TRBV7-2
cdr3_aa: CASSSRDRGETQYF
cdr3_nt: TGTGCCAGCAGTTCCCGGGACAGGGGAGAGACCCAGTACTTC

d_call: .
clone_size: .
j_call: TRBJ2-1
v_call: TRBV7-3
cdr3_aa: CASSLSAVGREQFF
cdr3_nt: TGTGCCAGCAGCTTATCCGCCGTAGGTCGTGAGCAGTTCTTC

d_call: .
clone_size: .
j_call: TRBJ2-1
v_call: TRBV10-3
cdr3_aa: CAISGGSNEQFF
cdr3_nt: TGTGCCATCAGTGGGGGCAGCAATGAGCAGTTCTTC

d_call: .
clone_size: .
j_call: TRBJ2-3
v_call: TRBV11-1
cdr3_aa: CASSLASTDTQYF
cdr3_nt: TGTGCCAGCAGCTTAGCGAGCACAGATACGCAGTATTTT

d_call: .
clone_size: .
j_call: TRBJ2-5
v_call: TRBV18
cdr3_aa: CASSPRRETQYF
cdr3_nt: TGTGCCAGCTCACCACGGAGAGAGACCCAGTACTTC

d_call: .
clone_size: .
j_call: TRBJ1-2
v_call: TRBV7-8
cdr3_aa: CASSLAQNNYGYTF
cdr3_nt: TGTGCCAGCAGCTTAGCGCAAAATAACTATGGCTACACCTTC

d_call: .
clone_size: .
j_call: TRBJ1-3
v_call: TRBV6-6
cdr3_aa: CASNLGGYSGNTIYF
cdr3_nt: TGTGCCAGCAATCTCGGGGGGTACTCTGGAAACACCATATATTTT

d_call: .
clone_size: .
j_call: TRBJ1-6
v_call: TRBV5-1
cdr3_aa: CASSPRLGGEDSPLHF
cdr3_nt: TGCGCCAGCAGCCCCCGGCTCGGGGGCGAGGATTCACCCCTCCACTTT

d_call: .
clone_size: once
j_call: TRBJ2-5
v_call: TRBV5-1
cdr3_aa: CASSLATGRETQYF
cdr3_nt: TGCGCCAGCAGCTTGGCAACAGGGCGCGAGACCCAGTACTTC

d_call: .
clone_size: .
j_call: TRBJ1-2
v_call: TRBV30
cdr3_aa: CAWKVLDSYGYTF
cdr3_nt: TGTGCCTGGAAGGTCCTAGATTCTTATGGCTACACCTTC

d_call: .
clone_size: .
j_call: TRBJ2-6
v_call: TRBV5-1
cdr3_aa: CASSIYSGANVLTF
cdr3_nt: TGCGCCAGCTCGATCTACTCTGGGGCCAACGTCCTGACTTTC

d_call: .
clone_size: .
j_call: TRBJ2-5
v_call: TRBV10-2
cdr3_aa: CASSEVRTNGETQYF
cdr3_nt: TGCGCCAGCAGTGAAGTCCGTACCAACGGGGAGACCCAGTACTTC

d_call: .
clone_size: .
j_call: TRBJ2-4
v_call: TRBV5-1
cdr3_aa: CASSLSLSDLAKNIQYF
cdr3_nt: TGCGCCAGCAGCTTGAGTCTAAGTGATCTAGCCAAAAACATTCAGTACTTC

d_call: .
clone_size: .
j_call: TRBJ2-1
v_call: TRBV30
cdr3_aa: CAWSRGSYNEQFF
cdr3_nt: TGTGCCTGGAGCAGGGGATCATACAATGAGCAGTTCTTC

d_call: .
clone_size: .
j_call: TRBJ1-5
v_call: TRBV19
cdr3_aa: CASSTQQGTQWAQHF
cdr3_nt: TGTGCCAGTAGTACTCAACAGGGTACGCAATGGGCCCAGCATTTT

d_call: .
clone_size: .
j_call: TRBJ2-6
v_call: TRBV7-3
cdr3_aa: CASSLTGTGANVLTF
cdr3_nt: TGTGCCAGCAGCTTAACGGGGACTGGGGCCAACGTCCTGACTTTC

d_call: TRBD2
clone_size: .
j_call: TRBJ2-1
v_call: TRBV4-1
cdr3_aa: CASSQEGVTSGGSYNEQFF
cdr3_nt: TGCGCCAGCAGCCAAGAGGGGGTTACCAGCGGGGGGTCCTACAATGAGCAGTTCTTC

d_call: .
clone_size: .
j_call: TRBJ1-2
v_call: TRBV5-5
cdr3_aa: CASSSLKLGVSDGYTF
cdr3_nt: TGTGCCAGCAGCTCGCTCAAGTTGGGGGTTAGCGATGGCTACACCTTC